This entry lists 3 T cell receptor beta chains sequenced from one sample in a study of shared clonotypes between healthy human individuals. Sequencing was performed with immunoSEQ multiplex PCR; in TCRdb, only in-frame clones are kept and a portion is missing. The sample comprises a few hundred thousand clones, about 74% of which are singletons, and 10% rests with the top ten. The sequenced sample was memory CD4+ T cells sorted from blood. Subset indicated: CD45RA-negative fraction. Receptors originate from a man aged 30-40 years in good health.

The rearrangement joins TRBV6-6 to TRBJ1-4; TRBD1 is a possible D gene (6 bases). The V and J ends lost 2 bases and 11 bases respectively, with 18 bases between them. This CDR3 has 15 residues. The germline CDR1 and CDR2 sequences are MNHNY and SVGAGI (reference sequence). For the CDR3, the DNA is TGTGCCAGCAGTTACGGGACCGTAACAGGGTGGAAACTGTTTTTT. This gives the protein CASSYGTVTGWKLFF.

The chain recombines TRBV25-1 with TRBJ2-1, with 9 positions matching TRBD2. This CDR3 is built from 17 residues. V dropped 1 base and J dropped 4; count of bases not matched to a gene: 8. Germline V gives CDR1 MGHDK, CDR2 SYGVNS. This CDR3 reads CASSESRLAGPYNEQFF. The CDR3 DNA sequence: TGTGCCAGCAGTGAATCCCGCCTAGCGGGACCTTACAATGAGCAGTTCTTC.

The genes are TRBV5-1 and TRBJ2-5; 7 bases match TRBD1. V gave up 4 bases and J gave up 5 bases; unmatched junction bases: 14. Germline CDR1 reads SGHRS; CDR2 reads YFSETQ. This CDR3 is 16 amino acids long. This CDR3 reads CASSLFRQGTGETQYF. CDR3 DNA sequence: TGCGCCAGCAGCCTATTTCGACAGGGAACGGGGGAGACCCAGTACTTC.